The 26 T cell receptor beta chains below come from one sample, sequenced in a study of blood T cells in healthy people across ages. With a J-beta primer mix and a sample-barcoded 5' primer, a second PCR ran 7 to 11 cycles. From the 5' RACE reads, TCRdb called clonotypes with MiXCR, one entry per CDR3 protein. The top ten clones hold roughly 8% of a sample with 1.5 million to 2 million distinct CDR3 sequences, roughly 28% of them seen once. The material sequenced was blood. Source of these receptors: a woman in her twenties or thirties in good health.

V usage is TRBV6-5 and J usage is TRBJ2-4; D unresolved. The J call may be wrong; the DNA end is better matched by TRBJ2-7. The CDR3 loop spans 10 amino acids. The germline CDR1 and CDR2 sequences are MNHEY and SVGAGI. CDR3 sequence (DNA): TGTGCCAGCCCTGTGCGCGAGCAGTACTTC. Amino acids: CASPVREQYF.

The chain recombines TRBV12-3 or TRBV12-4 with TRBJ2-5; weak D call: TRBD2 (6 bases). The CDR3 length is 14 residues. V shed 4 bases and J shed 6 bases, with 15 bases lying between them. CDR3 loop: CASSWKTRSQTQYF. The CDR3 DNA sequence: TGTGCCAGCAGTTGGAAGACTAGGTCTCAGACCCAGTACTTC.

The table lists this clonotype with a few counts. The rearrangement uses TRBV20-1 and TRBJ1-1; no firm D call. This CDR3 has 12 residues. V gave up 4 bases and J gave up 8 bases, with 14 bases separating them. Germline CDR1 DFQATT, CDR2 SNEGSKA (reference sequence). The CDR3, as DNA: TGCAGTGCTACTCCCGGGAGCCCCGAAGCTTTCTTT. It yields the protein CSATPGSPEAFF.

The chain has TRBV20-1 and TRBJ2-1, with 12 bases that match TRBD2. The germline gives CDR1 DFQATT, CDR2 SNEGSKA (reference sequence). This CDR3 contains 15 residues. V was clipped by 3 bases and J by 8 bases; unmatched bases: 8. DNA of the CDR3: TGCAGTGCTAGTCTGCTAGCGGGGGGGCCGGATGAGCAGTTCTTC. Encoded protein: CSASLLAGGPDEQFF.

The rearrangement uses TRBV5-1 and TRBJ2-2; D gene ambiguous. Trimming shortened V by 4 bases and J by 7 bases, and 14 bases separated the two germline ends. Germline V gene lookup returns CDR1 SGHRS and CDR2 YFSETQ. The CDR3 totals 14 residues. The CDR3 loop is CASSQQQDDGELFF. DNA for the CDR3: TGCGCCAGCAGCCAGCAGCAGGACGACGGGGAGCTGTTTTTT.

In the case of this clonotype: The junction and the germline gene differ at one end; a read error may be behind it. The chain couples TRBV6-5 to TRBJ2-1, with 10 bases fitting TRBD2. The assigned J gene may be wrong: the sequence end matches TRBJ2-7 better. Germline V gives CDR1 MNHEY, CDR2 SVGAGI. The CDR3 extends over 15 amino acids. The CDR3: CASRLLAGSYNEQYF. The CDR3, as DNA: TGCGCCAGCAGACTACTAGCGGGGTCATACAATGAGCAGTACTTC.

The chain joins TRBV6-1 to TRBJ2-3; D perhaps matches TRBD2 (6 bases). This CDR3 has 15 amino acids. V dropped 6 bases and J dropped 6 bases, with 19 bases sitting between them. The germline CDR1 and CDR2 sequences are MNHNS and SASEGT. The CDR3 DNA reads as TGTGCCAGCAGGGGCCCCCGGGGGAGGCTCGATACGCAGTATTTT. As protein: CASRGPRGRLDTQYF.

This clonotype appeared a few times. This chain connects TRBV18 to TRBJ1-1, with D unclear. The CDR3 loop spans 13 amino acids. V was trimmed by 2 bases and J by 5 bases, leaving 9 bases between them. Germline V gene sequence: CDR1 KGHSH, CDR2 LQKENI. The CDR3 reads CASSPIRSTEAFF. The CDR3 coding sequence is TGTGCCAGCTCACCAATTAGGTCTACTGAAGCTTTCTTT. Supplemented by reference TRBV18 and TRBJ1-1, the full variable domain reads NAGVMQNPRHLVRRRGQEARLRCSPMKGHSHVYWYRQLPEEGLKFMVYLQKENIIDESGMPKERFSAEFPKEGPSILRIQQVVRGDSAAYFCASSPIRSTEAFFGQGTRLTVV.

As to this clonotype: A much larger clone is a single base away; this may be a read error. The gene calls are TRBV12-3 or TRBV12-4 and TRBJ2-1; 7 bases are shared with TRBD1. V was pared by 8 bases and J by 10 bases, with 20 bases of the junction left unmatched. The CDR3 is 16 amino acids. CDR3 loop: CASFTTRTGSSYEQFF. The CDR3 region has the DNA TGTGCCAGCTTTACGACGCGGACAGGATCATCCTACGAGCAGTTCTTC.

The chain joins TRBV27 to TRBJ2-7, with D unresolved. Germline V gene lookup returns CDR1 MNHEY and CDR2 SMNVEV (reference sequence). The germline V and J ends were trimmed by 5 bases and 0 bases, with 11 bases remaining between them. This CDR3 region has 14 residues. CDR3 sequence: CASSTRPSSYEQYF. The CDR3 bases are TGTGCCAGCAGTACACGTCCGTCCTCCTACGAGCAGTACTTC.

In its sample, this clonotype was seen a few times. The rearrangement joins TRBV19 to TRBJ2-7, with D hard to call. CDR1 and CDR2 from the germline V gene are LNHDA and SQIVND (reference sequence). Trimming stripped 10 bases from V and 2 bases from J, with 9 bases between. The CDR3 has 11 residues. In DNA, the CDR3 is TGTGCCACCTCGGACCCCTACGAGCAGTACTTC. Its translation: CATSDPYEQYF.

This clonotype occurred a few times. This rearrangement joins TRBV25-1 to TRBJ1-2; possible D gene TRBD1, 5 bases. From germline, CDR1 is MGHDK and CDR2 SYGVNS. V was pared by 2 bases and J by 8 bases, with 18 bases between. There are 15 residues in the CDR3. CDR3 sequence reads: CASSEPTGRVEGYTF. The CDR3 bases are TGTGCCAGCAGTGAACCCACGGGACGGGTTGAGGGCTACACCTTC.

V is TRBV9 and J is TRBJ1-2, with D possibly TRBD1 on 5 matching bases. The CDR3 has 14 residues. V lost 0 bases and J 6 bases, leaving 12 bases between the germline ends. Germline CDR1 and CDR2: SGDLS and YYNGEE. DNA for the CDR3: TGTGCCAGCAGCGTAGCCCCTAGGGGTGATGGCTACACCTTC. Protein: CASSVAPRGDGYTF.

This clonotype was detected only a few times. CDR3 bases: TGTGCCAGCAGTTCCTATCTAGCGGGAGCATACAATGAGCAGTTCTTC. Encoded protein: CASSSYLAGAYNEQFF. The V call is TRBV2, the J call TRBJ2-1; 10 bases map to TRBD2. The CDR3 covers 16 residues. V lost 5 bases and J lost 4; bases outside the gene matches: 8. Germline V lookup: CDR1 SNHLY, CDR2 FYNNEI.

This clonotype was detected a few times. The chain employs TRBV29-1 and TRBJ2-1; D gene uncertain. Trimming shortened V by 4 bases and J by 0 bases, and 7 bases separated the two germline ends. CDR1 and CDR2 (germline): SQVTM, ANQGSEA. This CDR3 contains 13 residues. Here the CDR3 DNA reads TGCAGCGTTGGCCAGAGCTCCTACAATGAGCAGTTCTTC. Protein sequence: CSVGQSSYNEQFF.

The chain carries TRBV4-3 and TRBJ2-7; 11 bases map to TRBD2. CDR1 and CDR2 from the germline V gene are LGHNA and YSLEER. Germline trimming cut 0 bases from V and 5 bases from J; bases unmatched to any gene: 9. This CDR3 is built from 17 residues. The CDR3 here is CASSQDPTSGRSHEQYF. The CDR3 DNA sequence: TGCGCCAGCAGCCAAGACCCCACTAGCGGGAGATCTCACGAGCAGTACTTC.

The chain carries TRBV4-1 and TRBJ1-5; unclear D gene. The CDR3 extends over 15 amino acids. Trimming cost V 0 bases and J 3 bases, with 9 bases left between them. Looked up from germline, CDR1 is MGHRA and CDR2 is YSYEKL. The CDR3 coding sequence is TGCGCCAGCAGCCAAGAGGTGGCGGTCAATCAGCCCCAGCATTTT. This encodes CASSQEVAVNQPQHF.

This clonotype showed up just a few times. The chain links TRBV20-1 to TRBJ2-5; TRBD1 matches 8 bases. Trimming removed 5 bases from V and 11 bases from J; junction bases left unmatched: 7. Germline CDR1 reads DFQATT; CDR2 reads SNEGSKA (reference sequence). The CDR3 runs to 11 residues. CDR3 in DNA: TGCAGTGCTGGACAGGGCAGGGAGCAGTACTTC. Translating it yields CSAGQGREQYF.

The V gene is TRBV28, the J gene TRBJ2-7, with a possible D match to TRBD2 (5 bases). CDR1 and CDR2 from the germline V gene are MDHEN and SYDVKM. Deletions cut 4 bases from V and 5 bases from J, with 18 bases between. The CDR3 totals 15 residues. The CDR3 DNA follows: TGTGCCAGCAGTTCCTATGGGAGAGCAAGGAACGAGCAGTACTTC. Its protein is CASSSYGRARNEQYF. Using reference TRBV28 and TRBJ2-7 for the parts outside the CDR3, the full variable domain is DVKVTQSSRYLVKRTGEKVFLECVQDMDHENMFWYRQDPGLGLRLIYFSYDVKMKEKGDIPEGYSVSREKKERFSLILESASTNQTSMYLCASSSYGRARNEQYFGPGTRLTVT.

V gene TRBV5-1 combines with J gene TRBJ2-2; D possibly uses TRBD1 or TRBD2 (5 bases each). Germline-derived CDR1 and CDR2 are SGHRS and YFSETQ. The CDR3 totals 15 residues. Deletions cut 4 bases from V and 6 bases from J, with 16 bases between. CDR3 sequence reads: CASSLGPSRPGELFF. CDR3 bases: TGCGCCAGCAGCCTGGGACCTTCGCGACCCGGGGAGCTGTTTTTT.

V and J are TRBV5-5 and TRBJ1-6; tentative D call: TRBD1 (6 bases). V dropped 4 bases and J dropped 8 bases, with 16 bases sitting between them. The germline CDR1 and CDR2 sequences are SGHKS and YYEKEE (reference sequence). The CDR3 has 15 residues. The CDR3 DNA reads TGTGCCAGCAGCCTTAGACATTCAGGGGATTCACCCCTCCACTTT. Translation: CASSLRHSGDSPLHF.

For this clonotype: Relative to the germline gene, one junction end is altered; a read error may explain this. The CDR3 nucleotides read TGTGCCAGCAGGGAAGACGCGAGCTATGGCTACACCTTC. It is translated as CASREDASYGYTF. The rearrangement links TRBV2 to TRBJ1-2; unclear D gene. The CDR3 is 13 residues long. Germline lookup yields CDR1 SNHLY and CDR2 FYNNEI.

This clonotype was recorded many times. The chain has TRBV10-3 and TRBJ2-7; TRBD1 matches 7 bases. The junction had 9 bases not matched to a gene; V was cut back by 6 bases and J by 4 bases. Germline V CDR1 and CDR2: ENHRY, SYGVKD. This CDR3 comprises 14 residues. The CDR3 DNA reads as TGTGCCATCAGCATCGACCAGGGGGTATACGAGCAGTACTTC. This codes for CAISIDQGVYEQYF.

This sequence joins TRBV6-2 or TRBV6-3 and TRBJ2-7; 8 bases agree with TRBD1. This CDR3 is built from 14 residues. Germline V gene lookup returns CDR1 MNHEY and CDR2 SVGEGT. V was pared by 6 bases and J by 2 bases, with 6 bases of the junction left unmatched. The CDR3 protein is CASSSGQVTYEQYF. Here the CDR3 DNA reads TGTGCCAGCAGCTCGGGACAGGTAACCTACGAGCAGTACTTC.

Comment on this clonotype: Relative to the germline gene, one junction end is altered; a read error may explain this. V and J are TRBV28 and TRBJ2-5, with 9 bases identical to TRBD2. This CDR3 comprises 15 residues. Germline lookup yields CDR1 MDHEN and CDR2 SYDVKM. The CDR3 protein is CASSFGGGAMETQYF. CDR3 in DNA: TGTGCCAGTAGTTTTGGCGGGGGGGCTATGGAGACCCAGTACTTC.

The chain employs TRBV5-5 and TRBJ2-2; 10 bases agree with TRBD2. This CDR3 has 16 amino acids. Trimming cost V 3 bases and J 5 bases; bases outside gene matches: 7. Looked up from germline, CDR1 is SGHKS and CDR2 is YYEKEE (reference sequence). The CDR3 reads CASSSHSGRRTGELFF. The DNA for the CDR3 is TGTGCCAGCAGCTCCCATAGCGGGAGGCGAACCGGGGAGCTGTTTTTT. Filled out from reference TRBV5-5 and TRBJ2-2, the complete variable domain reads DAGVTQSPTHLIKTRGQQVTLRCSPISGHKSVSWYQQVLGQGPQFIFQYYEKEERGRGNFPDRFSARQFPNYSSELNVNALLLGDSALYLCASSSHSGRRTGELFFGEGSRLTVL.